Described below is a single T cell receptor (beta chain) sequence and its context. After removal of 2 bases from V and 2 bases from J, the junction contained 13 bases not matched to a gene. Per germline, CDR1 SGHKS and CDR2 YYEKEE (reference sequence). The CDR3 contains 18 residues. These data belong to a study of blood T cell repertoires in COVID-19. At the level of the study: Specimens from acute and convalescent COVID-19 originated in the United States, Italy and Spain.

The data were produced by immunoSEQ multiplex PCR, yet TCRdb's version contains in-frame clones alone and is incomplete. The data show 85,000 to 130,000 clones, less than 80% seen once. What was sequenced was peripheral blood. The origin of this receptor is an elderly man with COVID-19, enrolled during active disease. This sequence joins TRBV5-5 and TRBJ2-3; 8 nucleotides match TRBD2. This CDR3 reads CASSFTGGPNQVTDTQYF. For the CDR3, the DNA is TGTGCCAGCAGCTTCACGGGAGGGCCTAATCAGGTCACAGATACGCAGTATTTT. Looking up the rest from reference TRBV5-5 and TRBJ2-3 gives the full variable domain: DAGVTQSPTHLIKTRGQQVTLRCSPISGHKSVSWYQQVLGQGPQFIFQYYEKEERGRGNFPDRFSARQFPNYSSELNVNALLLGDSALYLCASSFTGGPNQVTDTQYFGPGTRLTVL.